This T cell receptor beta chain appears in the sequencing data of a study of blood T cell repertoires in COVID-19. Study as a whole: Samples came from the United States, Italy and Spain, spanning acute and convalescent COVID-19. Sources were T cells, B-cell-depleted T cells, or PBMCs; the material itself was cDNA or gDNA.

CDR1 is GTSNPN and CDR2 is SVGIG in the germline V gene (reference sequence). This CDR3 region has 17 residues. J was trimmed by 2 bases and V by 3 bases; bases with no gene match: 13. As originally analysed: The assay estimated nucleated cells by amplifying reference gene primers. TCRdb's table, derived via immunoSEQ multiplex PCR, lists solely in-frame clones and lacks some. V and J calls and clone size are given by that table; D and trimming were obtained from the DNA. In the table there are about 84,000 clones, around 80% of which are singletons. The TCR comes from a woman older than 75 with acute or convalescent COVID-19. V is TRBV30 and J is TRBJ2-7, with 10 nucleotides matching TRBD1. The material sequenced was peripheral blood. CDR3 protein: CAWRPPGTGESTYEQYF. The CDR3, as DNA: TGTGCCTGGAGACCCCCCGGGACAGGGGAGTCGACCTACGAGCAGTACTTC.